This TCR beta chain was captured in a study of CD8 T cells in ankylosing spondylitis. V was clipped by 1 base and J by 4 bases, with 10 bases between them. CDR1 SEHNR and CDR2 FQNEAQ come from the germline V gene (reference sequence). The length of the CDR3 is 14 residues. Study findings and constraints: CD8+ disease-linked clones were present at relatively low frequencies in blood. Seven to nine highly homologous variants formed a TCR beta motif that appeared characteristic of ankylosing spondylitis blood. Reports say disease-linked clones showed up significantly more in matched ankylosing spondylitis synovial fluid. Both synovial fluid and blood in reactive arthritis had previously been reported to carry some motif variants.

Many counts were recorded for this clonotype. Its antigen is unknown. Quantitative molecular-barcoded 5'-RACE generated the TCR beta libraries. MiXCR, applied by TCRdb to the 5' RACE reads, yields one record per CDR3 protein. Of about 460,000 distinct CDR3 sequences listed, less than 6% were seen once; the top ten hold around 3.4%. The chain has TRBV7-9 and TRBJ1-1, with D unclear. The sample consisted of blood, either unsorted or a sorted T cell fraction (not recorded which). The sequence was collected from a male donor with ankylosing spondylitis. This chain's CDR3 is CASSLEQRFTEAFF. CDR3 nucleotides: TGTGCCAGCAGCTTAGAACAGAGATTCACTGAAGCTTTCTTT. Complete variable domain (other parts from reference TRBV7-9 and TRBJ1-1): DTGVSQNPRHKITKRGQNVTFRCDPISEHNRLYWYRQTLGQGPEFLTYFQNEAQLEKSRLLSDRFSAERPKGSFSTLEIQRTEQGDSAMYLCASSLEQRFTEAFFGQGTRLTVV.